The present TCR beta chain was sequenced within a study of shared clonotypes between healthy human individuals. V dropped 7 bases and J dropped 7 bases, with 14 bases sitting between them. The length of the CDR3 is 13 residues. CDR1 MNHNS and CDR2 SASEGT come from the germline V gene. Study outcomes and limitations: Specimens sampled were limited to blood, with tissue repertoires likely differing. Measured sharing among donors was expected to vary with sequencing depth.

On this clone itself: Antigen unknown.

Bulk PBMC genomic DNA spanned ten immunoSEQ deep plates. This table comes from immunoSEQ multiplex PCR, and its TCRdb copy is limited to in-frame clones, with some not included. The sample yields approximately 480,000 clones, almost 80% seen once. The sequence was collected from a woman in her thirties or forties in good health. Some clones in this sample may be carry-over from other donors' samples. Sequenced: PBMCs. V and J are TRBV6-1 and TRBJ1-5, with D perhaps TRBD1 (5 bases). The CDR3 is CASNHGGVQPQHF. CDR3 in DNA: TGTGCCAGCAACCACGGAGGGGTCCAGCCCCAGCATTTT.